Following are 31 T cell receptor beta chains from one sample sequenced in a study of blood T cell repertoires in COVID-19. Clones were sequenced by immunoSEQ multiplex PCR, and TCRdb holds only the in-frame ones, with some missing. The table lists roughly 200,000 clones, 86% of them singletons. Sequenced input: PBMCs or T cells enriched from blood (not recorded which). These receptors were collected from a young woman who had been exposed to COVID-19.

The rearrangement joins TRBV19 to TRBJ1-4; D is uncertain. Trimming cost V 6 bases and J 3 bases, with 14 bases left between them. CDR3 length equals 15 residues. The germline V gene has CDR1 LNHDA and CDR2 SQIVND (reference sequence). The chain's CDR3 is CASRQASGANEKLFF. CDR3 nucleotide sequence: TGTGCCAGTAGGCAAGCCTCGGGTGCTAATGAAAAACTGTTTTTT. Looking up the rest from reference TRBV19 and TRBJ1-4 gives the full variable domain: DGGITQSPKYLFRKEGQNVTLSCEQNLNHDAMYWYRQDPGQGLRLIYYSQIVNDFQKGDIAEGYSVSREKKESFPLTVTSAQKNPTAFYLCASRQASGANEKLFFGSGTQLSVL.

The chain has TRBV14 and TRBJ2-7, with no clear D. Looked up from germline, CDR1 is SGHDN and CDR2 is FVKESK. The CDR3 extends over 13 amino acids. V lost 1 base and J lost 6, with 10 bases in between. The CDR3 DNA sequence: TGTGCCAGCAGCCAAGCGTTCCTGAGCGAGCAGTACTTC. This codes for CASSQAFLSEQYF.

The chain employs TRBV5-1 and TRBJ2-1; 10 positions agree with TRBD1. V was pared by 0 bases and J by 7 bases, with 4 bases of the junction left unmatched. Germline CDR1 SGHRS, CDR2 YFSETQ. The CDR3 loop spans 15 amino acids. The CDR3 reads CASSLGRQGANEQFF. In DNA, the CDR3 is TGCGCCAGCAGCTTGGGGAGACAGGGGGCGAATGAGCAGTTCTTC.

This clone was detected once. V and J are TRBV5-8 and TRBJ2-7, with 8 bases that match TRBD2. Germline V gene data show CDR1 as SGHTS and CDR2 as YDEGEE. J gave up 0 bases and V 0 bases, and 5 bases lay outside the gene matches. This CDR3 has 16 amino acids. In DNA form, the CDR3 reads TGTGCCAGCAGCTTGGATGGGCTAGCGGGCTCCTACGAGCAGTACTTC. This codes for CASSLDGLAGSYEQYF. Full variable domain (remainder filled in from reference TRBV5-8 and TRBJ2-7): EAGVTQSPTHLIKTRGQQATLRCSPISGHTSVYWYQQALGLGLQFLLWYDEGEERNRGNFPPRFSGRQFPNYSSELNVNALELEDSALYLCASSLDGLAGSYEQYFGPGTRLTVT.

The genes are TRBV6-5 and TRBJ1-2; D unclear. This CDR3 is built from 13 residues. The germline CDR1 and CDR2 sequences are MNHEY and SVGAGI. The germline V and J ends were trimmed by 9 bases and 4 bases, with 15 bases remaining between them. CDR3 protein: CASRESVLYGYTF. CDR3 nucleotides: TGTGCCAGTCGGGAGAGCGTGCTCTATGGCTACACCTTC.

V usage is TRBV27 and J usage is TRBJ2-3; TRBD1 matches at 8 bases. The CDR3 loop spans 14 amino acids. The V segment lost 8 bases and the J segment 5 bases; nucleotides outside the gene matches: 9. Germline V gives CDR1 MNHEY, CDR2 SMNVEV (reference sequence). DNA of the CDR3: TGTGCCAGCCCGCTACAGGGGGAAATAGATACGCAGTATTTT. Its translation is CASPLQGEIDTQYF.

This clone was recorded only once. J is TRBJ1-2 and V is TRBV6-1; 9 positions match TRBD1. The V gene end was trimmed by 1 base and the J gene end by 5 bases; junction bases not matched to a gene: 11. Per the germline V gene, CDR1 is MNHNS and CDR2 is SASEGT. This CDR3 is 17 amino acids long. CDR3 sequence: CASSEGTGAPSGYGYTF. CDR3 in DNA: TGTGCCAGCAGTGAAGGGACAGGGGCCCCGAGTGGGTATGGCTACACCTTC.

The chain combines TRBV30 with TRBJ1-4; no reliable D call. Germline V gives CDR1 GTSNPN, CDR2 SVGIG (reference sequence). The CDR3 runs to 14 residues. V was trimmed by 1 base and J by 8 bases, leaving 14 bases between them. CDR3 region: CAWSGGSFGEKLFF. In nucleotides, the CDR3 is TGTGCCTGGAGTGGTGGGAGCTTCGGAGAAAAACTGTTTTTT.

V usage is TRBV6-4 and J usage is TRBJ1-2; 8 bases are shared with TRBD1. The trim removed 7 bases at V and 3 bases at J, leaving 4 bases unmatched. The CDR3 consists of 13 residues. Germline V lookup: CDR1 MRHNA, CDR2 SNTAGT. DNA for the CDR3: TGTGCCAGCAAAGGACAGGGTCACTATGGCTACACCTTC. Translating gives CASKGQGHYGYTF.

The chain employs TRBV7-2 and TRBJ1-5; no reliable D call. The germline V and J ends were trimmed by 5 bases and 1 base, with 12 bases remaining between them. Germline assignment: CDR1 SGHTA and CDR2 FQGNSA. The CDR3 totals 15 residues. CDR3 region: CASSTLPYSNQPQHF. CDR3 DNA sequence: TGTGCCAGCAGCACCTTGCCCTACAGCAATCAGCCCCAGCATTTT. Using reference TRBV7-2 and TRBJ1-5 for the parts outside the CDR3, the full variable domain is GAGVSQSPSNKVTEKGKDVELRCDPISGHTALYWYRQSLGQGLEFLIYFQGNSAPDKSGLPSDRFSAERTGGSVSTLTIQRTQQEDSAVYLCASSTLPYSNQPQHFGDGTRLSIL.

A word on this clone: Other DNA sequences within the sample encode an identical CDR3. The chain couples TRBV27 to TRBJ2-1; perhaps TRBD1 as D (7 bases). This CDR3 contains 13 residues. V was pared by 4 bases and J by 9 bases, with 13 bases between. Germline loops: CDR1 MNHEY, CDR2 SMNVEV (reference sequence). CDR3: CASSSRQGGEQFF. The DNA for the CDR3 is TGTGCCAGCAGTTCCCGACAGGGAGGTGAGCAGTTCTTC.

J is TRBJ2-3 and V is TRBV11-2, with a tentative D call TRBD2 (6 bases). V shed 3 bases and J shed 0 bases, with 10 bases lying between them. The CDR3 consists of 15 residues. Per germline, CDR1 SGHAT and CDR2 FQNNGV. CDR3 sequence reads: CASSFDGGSTDTQYF. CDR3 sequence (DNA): TGTGCCAGCAGCTTTGACGGGGGAAGCACAGATACGCAGTATTTT.

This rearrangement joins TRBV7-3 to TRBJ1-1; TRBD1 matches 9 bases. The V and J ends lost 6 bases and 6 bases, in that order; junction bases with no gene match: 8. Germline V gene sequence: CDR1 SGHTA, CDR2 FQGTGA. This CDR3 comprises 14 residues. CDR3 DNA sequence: TGTGCCAGCAGTCCACAGGGGGCGAAGTCTGAAGCTTTCTTT. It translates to CASSPQGAKSEAFF.

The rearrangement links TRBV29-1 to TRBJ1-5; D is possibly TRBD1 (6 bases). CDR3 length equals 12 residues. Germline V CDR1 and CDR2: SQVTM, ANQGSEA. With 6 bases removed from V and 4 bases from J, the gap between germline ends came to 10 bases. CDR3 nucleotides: TGCAGCGTCGGGGGGCAGAATCAGCCCCAGCATTTT. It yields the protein CSVGGQNQPQHF.

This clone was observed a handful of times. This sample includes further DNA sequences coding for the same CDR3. The CDR3 sequence: CASSPPGHHYEQYF. The CDR3 region has the DNA TGTGCCAGCAGCCCACCGGGACATCATTACGAGCAGTACTTC. The J gene is TRBJ2-7, the V gene TRBV9; D may be TRBD1 (6 bases). This CDR3 is 14 amino acids long. Germline V gene data show CDR1 as SGDLS and CDR2 as YYNGEE. The V gene lost 4 bases and the J gene lost 4 bases, with 15 bases spanning the gap.

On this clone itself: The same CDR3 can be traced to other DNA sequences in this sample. In DNA, the CDR3 is TGCGCCAGCAGCCAAGATAGGGGTGGGTATGGCTACACCTTC. Its protein product is CASSQDRGGYGYTF. V and J are TRBV4-1 and TRBJ1-2; TRBD1 is a possible D gene (5 bases). Trimming shortened V by 0 bases and J by 5 bases, and 10 bases separated the two germline ends. CDR1 is MGHRA, CDR2 YSYEKL, per germline. This CDR3 comprises 14 residues.

CDR3 sequence (DNA): TGTGCCAGCAGTTCAGGGGTGAGGGGTACGCAGTATTTT. Protein sequence: CASSSGVRGTQYF. The J gene is TRBJ2-3, the V gene TRBV6-4, with D perhaps matching TRBD1 (6 bases). The CDR3 sequence is 13 residues long. Germline CDR1 MRHNA, CDR2 SNTAGT. V shed 5 bases and J shed 8 bases, with 14 bases lying between them.

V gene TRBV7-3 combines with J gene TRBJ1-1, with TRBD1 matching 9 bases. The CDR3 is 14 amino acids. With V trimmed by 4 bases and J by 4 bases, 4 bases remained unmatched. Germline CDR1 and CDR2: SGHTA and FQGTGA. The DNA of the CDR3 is TGTGCCAGCAGCTCCGGGACAGGGACCACTGAAGCTTTCTTT. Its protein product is CASSSGTGTTEAFF.

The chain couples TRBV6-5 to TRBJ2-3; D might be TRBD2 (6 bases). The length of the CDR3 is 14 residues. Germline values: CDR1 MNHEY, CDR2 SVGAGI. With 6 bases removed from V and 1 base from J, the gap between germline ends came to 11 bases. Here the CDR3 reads CASRGLGGTDTQYF. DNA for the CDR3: TGTGCCAGCAGGGGACTGGGGGGCACAGATACGCAGTATTTT.

Here the CDR3 DNA reads TGTGCCAGCAGCGGGAGTTTTCCTGGGAATGAGCAGTTCTTC. Its protein is CASSGSFPGNEQFF. This chain joins TRBV5-4 and TRBJ2-1; D is possibly TRBD2 (5 bases). The CDR3 has 14 residues. Trimming took 4 bases from V and 7 from J, leaving 15 bases between them. From germline, CDR1 is SGHNT and CDR2 YYREEE (reference sequence). The full variable domain, its missing parts supplied by reference TRBV5-4 and TRBJ2-1, is ETGVTQSPTHLIKTRGQQVTLRCSSQSGHNTVSWYQQALGQGPQFIFQYYREEENGRGNFPPRFSGLQFPNYSSELNVNALELDDSALYLCASSGSFPGNEQFFGPGTRLTVL.

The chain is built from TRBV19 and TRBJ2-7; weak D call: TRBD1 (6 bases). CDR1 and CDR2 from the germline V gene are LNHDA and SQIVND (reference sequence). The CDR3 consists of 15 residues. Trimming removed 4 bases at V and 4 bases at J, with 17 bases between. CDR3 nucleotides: TGTGCCAGTAGTACACTACAGGGTAAGGGGTACGAGCAGTACTTC. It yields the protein CASSTLQGKGYEQYF.

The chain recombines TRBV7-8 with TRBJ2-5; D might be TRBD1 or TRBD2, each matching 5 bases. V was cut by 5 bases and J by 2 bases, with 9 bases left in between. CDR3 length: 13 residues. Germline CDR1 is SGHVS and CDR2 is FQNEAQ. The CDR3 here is CASSRGGQETQYF. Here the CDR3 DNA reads TGTGCCAGCAGCCGGGGCGGGCAAGAGACCCAGTACTTC.

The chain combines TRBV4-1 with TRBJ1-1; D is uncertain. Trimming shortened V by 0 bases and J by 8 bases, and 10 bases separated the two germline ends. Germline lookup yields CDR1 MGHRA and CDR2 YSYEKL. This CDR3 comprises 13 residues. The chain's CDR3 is CASSQDLAREAFF. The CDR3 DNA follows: TGCGCCAGCAGCCAAGATCTGGCCAGGGAAGCTTTCTTT.

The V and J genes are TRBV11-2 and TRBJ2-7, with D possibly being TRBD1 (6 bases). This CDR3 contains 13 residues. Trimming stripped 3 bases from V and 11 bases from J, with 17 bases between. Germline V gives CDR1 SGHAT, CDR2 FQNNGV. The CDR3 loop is CASSFRTDDSEYF. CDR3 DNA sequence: TGTGCCAGCAGCTTTCGGACAGATGATTCGGAGTACTTC.

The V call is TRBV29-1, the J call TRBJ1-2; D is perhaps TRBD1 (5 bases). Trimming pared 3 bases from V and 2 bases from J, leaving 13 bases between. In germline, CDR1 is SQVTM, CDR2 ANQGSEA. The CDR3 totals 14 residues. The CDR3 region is CSVDTIPGNYGYTF. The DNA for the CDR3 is TGCAGCGTTGATACCATCCCAGGGAACTATGGCTACACCTTC.

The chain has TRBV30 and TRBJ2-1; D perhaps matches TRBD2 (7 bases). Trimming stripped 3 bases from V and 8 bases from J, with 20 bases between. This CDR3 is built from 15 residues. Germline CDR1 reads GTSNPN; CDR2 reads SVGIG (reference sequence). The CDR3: CAWRPSGRGGYEQFF. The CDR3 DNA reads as TGTGCCTGGAGACCCTCTGGGAGGGGGGGCTATGAGCAGTTCTTC.

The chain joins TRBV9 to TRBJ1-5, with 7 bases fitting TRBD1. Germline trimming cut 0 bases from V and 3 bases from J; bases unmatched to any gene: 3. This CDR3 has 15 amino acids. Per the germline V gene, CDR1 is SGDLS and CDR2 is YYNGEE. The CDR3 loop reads CASSVGDSHNQPQHF. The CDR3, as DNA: TGTGCCAGCAGCGTAGGGGACAGCCACAATCAGCCCCAGCATTTT.

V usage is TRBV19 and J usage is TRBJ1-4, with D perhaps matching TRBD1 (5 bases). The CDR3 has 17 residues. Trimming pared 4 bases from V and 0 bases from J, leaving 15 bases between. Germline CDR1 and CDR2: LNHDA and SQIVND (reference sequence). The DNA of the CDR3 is TGTGCCAGTAGTAGCCCCAGGGTTGGGGCAACTAATGAAAAACTGTTTTTT. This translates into CASSSPRVGATNEKLFF.

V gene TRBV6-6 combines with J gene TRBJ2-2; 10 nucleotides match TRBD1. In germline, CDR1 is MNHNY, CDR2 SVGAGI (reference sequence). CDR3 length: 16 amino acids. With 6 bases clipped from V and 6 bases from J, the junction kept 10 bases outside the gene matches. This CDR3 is CASSLTRQGASGELFF. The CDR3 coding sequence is TGTGCCAGCAGCCTTACTCGACAGGGGGCGTCCGGGGAGCTGTTTTTT.

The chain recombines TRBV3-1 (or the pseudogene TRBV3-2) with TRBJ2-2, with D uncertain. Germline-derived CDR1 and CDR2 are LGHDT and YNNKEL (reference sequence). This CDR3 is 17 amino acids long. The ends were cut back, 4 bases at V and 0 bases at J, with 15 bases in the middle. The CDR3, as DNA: TGTGCCAGCAGCCGTGTAGTCCGACAAACGAACACCGGGGAGCTGTTTTTT. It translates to CASSRVVRQTNTGELFF.

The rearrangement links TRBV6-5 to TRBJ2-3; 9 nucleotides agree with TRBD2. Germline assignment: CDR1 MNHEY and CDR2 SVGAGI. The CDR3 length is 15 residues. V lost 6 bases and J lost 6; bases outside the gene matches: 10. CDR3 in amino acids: CASSLGAGGRDTQYF. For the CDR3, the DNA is TGTGCCAGCAGCCTCGGTGCGGGGGGGCGTGATACGCAGTATTTT.